This entry describes one T cell receptor beta chain. Its recognized antigen is unknown. No clone much larger than this one lies a single base away; base qualities are absent. This specimen belongs to a study of blood T cell repertoires in COVID-19 (dated by TCRdb to 2020 to 2021). Regarding the study in general: Collaborator samples came from the United States, Italy and Spain and covered acute and convalescent phases of COVID-19. The material from the prospective study consisted of cDNA or gDNA derived from T cells, B-cell-depleted T cells, or PBMCs. The sample metadata nearly always contained a de-identified subject ID, COVID-19 status, age in years and sex. HLA class I and class II types, where available, came from metadata supplied by the sample provider rather than from assay-based typing. The dataset comprised deeply sampled blood TCRbeta repertoires from subjects exposed to, actively infected with, or recovered from COVID-19. Samples came from the ongoing ImmuneRACE study (first 160 participants) plus 1,254 subjects from 6 global collaborators. The repertoires were released in a freely available public database meant as a resource for research on the immune response to SARS-CoV-2. What the study reported, not specific to this receptor: How much clinical and demographic metadata was included differed by source and by participant, and the metadata was provided uncurated.

The immunoSEQ Assay, a bias-controlled multiplex PCR, was used to amplify TCRbeta CDR3 regions from genomic DNA. The original methods were these. Nucleated cell counts per sample were estimated from amplification of reference gene primers within the assay. To quantify the absolute abundance of each unique TCRbeta CDR3 rearrangement, sequence reads were collapsed and filtered. For each sample, productive Simpson clonality was calculated as the square root of Simpson's diversity index across productive rearrangements. What TCRdb holds here is the immuneACCESS table cut down to in-frame rearrangements. Part of the clones is not present; checked against another copy, under half of the missing clones reflect an unresolved V gene, and the others are unexplained. V, J and clone size were drawn from that table, and D and trimming were deduced from the DNA. This sample holds hundreds of thousands of clones; 80% to 90% were observed only once. 7.5% of the sample goes to the ten largest clones.

V is cut back by 5 bases and J by 1 base, with 6 bases in the junction unmatched. Based on the germline V gene (reference sequence), the CDR1 and CDR2 sequences are SGHNT and YYREEE. The CDR3 numbers 15 residues from cysteine through phenylalanine. Solely the CDR3 DNA is kept, with 45 bases framed from the first base. One collaborating source in Seattle enrolled patients during active infection and followed them longitudinally through the course of disease. Whole blood was collected in K2EDTA tubes by collaborating institutions according to the institutions' own protocols. Collaborator samples were shipped for TCRbeta analysis as frozen whole blood, isolated PBMCs, or DNA extracted from either sample type.

This clonotype was obtained from a woman older than 75 with COVID-19, enrolled during active disease. Sequencing was performed on peripheral blood. The chain joins TRBV5-4 to TRBJ2-3; the junction holds 8 bases that match TRBD2. The sequenced DNA: TGTGCCAGCAGTCGAGGACTAGCTGGCACAGATACGCAGTATTTT. This encodes CASSRGLAGTDTQYF.